These 28 T cell receptor beta chains originate from one sample sequenced in a study of technical replicates of blood from a few donors. Using immunoSEQ multiplex PCR, the repertoire was profiled, and TCRdb retains in-frame clones only, with some absent. The table has more than 65,000 clones, 80% to 90% seen once; the top ten hold about 4.6%. The sample taken for sequencing was PBMCs. These receptors all stem from a human donor in good health. Some clones in this sample may be carry-over from other donors' samples.

The chain is built from TRBV7-7 and TRBJ1-1; D remains ambiguous. CDR1 is SSHAT, CDR2 FNYEAQ, per germline (reference sequence). This CDR3 is 13 amino acids long. Deletions cut 5 bases from V and 11 bases from J, with 18 bases between. The CDR3 DNA follows: TGTGCCAGCAGCCAAGACTCTACTGGGAGGGCTTTCTTT. Translating it yields CASSQDSTGRAFF.

The CDR3 sequence is CASSLTDYYGELFF. The CDR3 DNA reads TGCGCCAGCAGCTTGACCGATTACTACGGGGAGCTGTTTTTT. The V and J genes are TRBV5-1 and TRBJ2-2; D remains unclear. This CDR3 has 14 amino acids. Trimming stripped 1 base from V and 7 bases from J, with 11 bases between. Germline V CDR1 and CDR2: SGHRS, YFSETQ.

V gene TRBV7-3 combines with J gene TRBJ2-5; 9 bases match TRBD1. The CDR3 covers 16 residues. Germline V CDR1 and CDR2: SGHTA, FQGTGA. V was clipped by 4 bases and J by 5 bases; unmatched bases: 11. CDR3 sequence: CASSSSSGQGGETQYF. The CDR3 DNA is TGTGCCAGCAGCTCCTCTTCGGGACAGGGAGGGGAGACCCAGTACTTC.

The chain carries TRBV6-5 and TRBJ2-2; 8 bases are shared with TRBD1. Germline loops: CDR1 MNHEY, CDR2 SVGAGI. This CDR3 comprises 15 residues. V was pared by 6 bases and J by 4 bases, with 7 bases of the junction left unmatched. CDR3 protein: CASRNRGVGTGELFF. The CDR3 DNA is TGTGCCAGCAGAAACAGGGGGGTCGGCACCGGGGAGCTGTTTTTT.

The chain combines TRBV6-4 with TRBJ2-5; a possible D gene is TRBD1 (8 bases). Germline V gene data show CDR1 as MRHNA and CDR2 as SNTAGT. The CDR3 consists of 13 residues. V was trimmed by 4 bases and J by 5 bases, leaving 11 bases between them. The CDR3 protein is CASSVQGGETQYF. For the CDR3, the DNA is TGTGCCAGCAGTGTACAGGGGGGGGAGACCCAGTACTTC.

The V call is TRBV7-6, the J call TRBJ2-2, with unresolved D. Germline CDR1 SGHVS, CDR2 FNYEAQ. V lost 5 bases, J lost 0 bases, and 7 bases lay in between. This CDR3 contains 14 residues. The CDR3 bases are TGTGCCAGCAGCCCCAGTGCGAACACCGGGGAGCTGTTTTTT. Translation gives CASSPSANTGELFF.

The V and J genes are TRBV4-3 and TRBJ1-3; D gene ambiguous. The germline V gene has CDR1 LGHNA and CDR2 YSLEER. V lost 0 bases and J 0 bases, leaving 12 bases between the germline ends. CDR3 size: 17 residues. CDR3 sequence: CASSQDLAGGSGNTIYF. The CDR3 nucleotides read TGCGCCAGCAGCCAAGATTTGGCCGGAGGCTCTGGAAACACCATATATTTT.

V and J are TRBV4-2 and TRBJ2-2, with 8 bases matching TRBD2. Germline V lookup: CDR1 LGHNA, CDR2 YNFKEQ. With V trimmed by 8 bases and J by 6 bases, 14 bases remained unmatched. The CDR3 length is 16 residues. The chain's CDR3 is CASSRSLAGRAGELFF. For the CDR3, the DNA is TGTGCCAGCTCTAGGAGCCTAGCGGGTAGGGCCGGGGAGCTGTTTTTT.

V is TRBV19 and J is TRBJ2-7; possible D gene TRBD1, 6 bases. V was cut by 1 base and J by 1 base, with 14 bases left in between. Germline V gene lookup returns CDR1 LNHDA and CDR2 SQIVND (reference sequence). The length of the CDR3 is 16 residues. This CDR3 is CASSIVPGHPSYEQYF. The CDR3 DNA follows: TGTGCCAGTAGTATAGTTCCGGGACACCCATCCTACGAGCAGTACTTC.

The genes are TRBV30 and TRBJ1-6, with D maybe TRBD1 (6 bases). Germline V gene data show CDR1 as GTSNPN and CDR2 as SVGIG (reference sequence). The V end was cut by 0 bases, the J end by 13 bases, with 10 bases between. This CDR3 region has 12 residues. The chain's CDR3 is CAWSVEGGPLHF. DNA for the CDR3: TGTGCCTGGAGTGTAGAGGGGGGGCCCCTCCACTTT.

The rearrangement links TRBV9 to TRBJ2-7; 7 bases are shared with TRBD2. The CDR3 is 14 residues long. V was clipped by 0 bases and J by 2 bases; unmatched bases: 2. Germline values: CDR1 SGDLS, CDR2 YYNGEE. This chain's CDR3 is CASSVGAGAYEQYF. CDR3 sequence (DNA): TGTGCCAGCAGCGTAGGGGCGGGGGCCTACGAGCAGTACTTC. Full variable domain (rest looked up from reference TRBV9 and TRBJ2-7): DSGVTQTPKHLITATGQRVTLRCSPRSGDLSVYWYQQSLDQGLQFLIQYYNGEERAKGNILERFSAQQFPDLHSELNLSSLELGDSALYFCASSVGAGAYEQYFGPGTRLTVT.

J is TRBJ1-2 and V is TRBV9, with TRBD1 as a possible D gene (5 bases). The V gene's germline CDR1 is SGDLS and CDR2 YYNGEE. The CDR3 spans 14 residues. Between the trimmed V and J ends, which lost 0 bases and 4 bases, there was a span of 10 bases. The CDR3 is CASSVGQGGYGYTF. The CDR3 nucleotides read TGTGCCAGCAGCGTAGGCCAGGGAGGCTATGGCTACACCTTC.

The J gene is TRBJ2-7, the V gene TRBV19; 8 bases are shared with TRBD2. Germline CDR1 LNHDA, CDR2 SQIVND (reference sequence). Trimming at V came to 6 bases and at J to 4 bases, leaving 11 bases not matched to a gene. The CDR3 covers 15 residues. CDR3 DNA: TGTGCCAGTAGCCTAACCGGGACTAGGGATTACGAGCAGTACTTC. This translates into CASSLTGTRDYEQYF. The entire variable domain, with the rest obtained from reference TRBV19 and TRBJ2-7, is as follows: DGGITQSPKYLFRKEGQNVTLSCEQNLNHDAMYWYRQDPGQGLRLIYYSQIVNDFQKGDIAEGYSVSREKKESFPLTVTSAQKNPTAFYLCASSLTGTRDYEQYFGPGTRLTVT.

V usage is TRBV10-3 and J usage is TRBJ2-1, with 7 positions matching TRBD2. The J segment lost 4 bases and the V segment lost 10 bases, leaving 10 bases of the junction unmatched. Germline values: CDR1 ENHRY, CDR2 SYGVKD. The CDR3 has 14 amino acids. The CDR3 loop is CATNVGLGYNEQFF. The CDR3 nucleotides read TGTGCCACCAACGTTGGACTAGGATACAATGAGCAGTTCTTC.

This chain uses TRBV21-1 with TRBJ2-7; the table's D call TRBD1 went unverified against the DNA. TRBV21-1 constitutes a pseudogene. The length of the CDR3 is 16 residues. The CDR3 DNA reads as TGTGCCAGCAGCAAAGATCTAGTAGGGGGCTGGTACGAGCAGTACTTC. Amino acid sequence: CASSKDLVGGWYEQYF.

The chain carries TRBV7-6 and TRBJ1-3, with D tentatively TRBD1 (6 bases). The CDR3 extends over 15 amino acids. Germline V gene sequence: CDR1 SGHVS, CDR2 FNYEAQ. V lost 1 base and J lost 2, with 9 bases in between. The CDR3, as DNA: TGTGCCAGCAGCTTAGAGGGGGTGGCTGGAAACACCATATATTTT. Translation gives CASSLEGVAGNTIYF. Based on the CDR3 plus reference TRBV7-6 and TRBJ1-3, the full variable domain is GAGVSQSPRYKVTKRGQDVALRCDPISGHVSLYWYRQALGQGPEFLTYFNYEAQQDKSGLPNDRFSAERPEGSISTLTIQRTEQRDSAMYRCASSLEGVAGNTIYFGEGSWLTVV.

The V call is TRBV18, the J call TRBJ2-7; D call uncertain. CDR1 and CDR2 (germline): KGHSH, LQKENI. This CDR3 region has 14 residues. The germline V and J ends were trimmed by 0 bases and 5 bases, with 11 bases remaining between them. The CDR3 sequence: CASSPPSKSDEQYF. The DNA of the CDR3 is TGTGCCAGCTCACCACCCTCGAAAAGCGACGAGCAGTACTTC.

The rearrangement uses TRBV5-8 and TRBJ2-6; D is possibly TRBD1 (6 bases). Trimming cost V 5 bases and J 3 bases, with 12 bases left between them. The CDR3 is made up of 15 amino acids. CDR1 SGHTS and CDR2 YDEGEE come from the germline V gene. The CDR3 loop reads CASRFTGFGANVLTF. The CDR3 DNA is TGTGCCAGCAGATTTACAGGGTTTGGGGCCAACGTCCTGACTTTC.

The chain joins TRBV5-6 to TRBJ2-5; 8 nucleotides match TRBD1. Looked up from germline, CDR1 is SGHDT and CDR2 is YYEEEE. The CDR3 length is 14 residues. The trim removed 5 bases at V and 5 bases at J, leaving 8 bases unmatched. This CDR3 is CASRPPGGPETQYF. The CDR3 region has the DNA TGTGCCAGCAGACCGCCAGGGGGCCCCGAGACCCAGTACTTC.

The rearrangement joins TRBV2 to TRBJ1-5, with D tentatively TRBD1 (5 bases). In germline, CDR1 is SNHLY, CDR2 FYNNEI. The CDR3 has 14 amino acids. The V end was cut by 5 bases, the J end by 4 bases, with 12 bases between. The CDR3 reads CASSWVSGNQPQHF. The DNA of the CDR3 is TGTGCCAGCAGTTGGGTATCAGGGAATCAGCCCCAGCATTTT.

This sequence joins TRBV15 and TRBJ1-2; D remains ambiguous. V was trimmed by 0 bases and J by 3 bases, leaving 11 bases between them. Germline V gene data show CDR1 as LNHNV and CDR2 as YYDKDF (reference sequence). The CDR3 has 15 amino acids. The CDR3 here is CATSRDRGRDYGYTF. Here the CDR3 DNA reads TGTGCCACCAGCAGAGATAGAGGCAGAGACTATGGCTACACCTTC.

The chain uses TRBV5-6 and TRBJ2-7; D is unresolved. The V end was cut by 4 bases, the J end by 0 bases, with 14 bases between. Per germline, CDR1 SGHDT and CDR2 YYEEEE. The CDR3 totals 15 residues. CDR3 DNA: TGTGCCAGCAGCCGGAGACTCGTGAGCTCCTACGAGCAGTACTTC. Encoded protein: CASSRRLVSSYEQYF.

The V call is TRBV5-4, the J call TRBJ2-5, with D maybe TRBD2 (5 bases). Germline CDR1 SGHNT, CDR2 YYREEE (reference sequence). V lost 4 bases, J lost 0 bases, and 19 bases lay in between. CDR3 length equals 17 residues. CDR3 nucleotide sequence: TGTGCCAGCAGCCCGAGCCCGGGGTCTAAGTACCAAGAGACCCAGTACTTC. Its protein product is CASSPSPGSKYQETQYF.

The J gene is TRBJ2-1, the V gene TRBV9; 12 nucleotides agree with TRBD2. The CDR3 totals 16 residues. Germline CDR1 is SGDLS and CDR2 is YYNGEE. Unmatched junction bases numbered 4, after V lost 3 bases and J lost 3 bases. DNA for the CDR3: TGTGCCAGCAGCGCTAGCGGGGGGGCAATCTACAATGAGCAGTTCTTC. Its translation: CASSASGGAIYNEQFF.

The chain recombines TRBV2 with TRBJ2-2, with 9 bases fitting TRBD2. The CDR3 consists of 15 residues. V dropped 1 base and J dropped 5; count of bases not matched to a gene: 2. The germline CDR1 and CDR2 sequences are SNHLY and FYNNEI. In DNA form, the CDR3 reads TGTGCCAGCAGTGAAGGGCTAGCGGGAACCGGGGAGCTGTTTTTT. This sequence encodes CASSEGLAGTGELFF.

The chain couples TRBV4-2 to TRBJ2-5; perhaps TRBD1 as D (5 bases). The CDR3 consists of 15 residues. Germline V lookup: CDR1 LGHNA, CDR2 YNFKEQ. Trimming stripped 1 base from V and 5 bases from J, with 14 bases between. The CDR3 DNA sequence: TGTGCCAGCAGCCAAGTTTTCAGGGTTGGGGAGACCCAGTACTTC. This translates into CASSQVFRVGETQYF.

The table lists this clone with a count of one. The rearrangement links TRBV7-2 to TRBJ2-7; TRBD2 matches at 13 bases. This CDR3 is built from 17 residues. The J segment lost 4 bases and the V segment lost 6 bases, leaving 12 bases of the junction unmatched. Germline V gene lookup returns CDR1 SGHTA and CDR2 FQGNSA. CDR3 bases: TGTGCCAGCAGTTTAATCCCCGGGACTAGCGGGGCTTACGAGCAGTACTTC. Amino acid sequence: CASSLIPGTSGAYEQYF.

The rearrangement links TRBV12-5 to TRBJ2-6; 7 bases map to TRBD1. Germline CDR1 and CDR2: LGHNT and FRNRAP. The CDR3 covers 14 residues. Trimming removed 0 bases from V and 19 bases from J; junction bases left unmatched: 12. The CDR3 loop reads CASGLVRDSRSLTF. CDR3 nucleotide sequence: TGTGCTAGTGGTTTGGTACGGGACAGCCGTTCCTTAACTTTC.